This T cell receptor (beta chain) was recorded in a study of CD8 T cells in Susac syndrome. The authors reverse transcribed roughly 0.5 to 1 ug RNA with random hexamers. TCRdb fed the immunoSEQ multiplex PCR reads into MiXCR, producing one record per CDR3 protein. The table has some 220,000 distinct CDR3 sequences, about 95% seen once. The germline gives CDR1 GTSNPN, CDR2 SVGIG (reference sequence). V lost 3 bases and J lost 9, with 12 bases in between. The CDR3 has 12 amino acids. The rearrangement links TRBV30 to TRBJ2-1; no definite D call. The source material was CD4+ T cells from PBMCs. The receptor's source is a human donor with multiple sclerosis. The CDR3, as DNA: TGTGCCTGGAGCTTTGGGGTTGGTGAGCAGTTCTTC. Translated: CAWSFGVGEQFF.